These 26 T cell receptor beta chains were sequenced from one sample in a study of glioma-infiltrating T cells after dendritic cell vaccination. Stated time point: after dendritic cell vaccination, including at tumor progression/relapse. Generated by immunoSEQ multiplex PCR, the TCRdb table keeps only in-frame clones and is missing some. This table has about 65,000 clones, about 89% appearing once. The specimen was blood, collected after dendritic cell vaccination. Receptor source: a human donor with glioblastoma.

V is TRBV5-6 and J is TRBJ2-5, with TRBD2 matching over 13 bases. The CDR3 extends over 16 amino acids. The trim removed 4 bases at V and 5 bases at J, leaving 8 bases unmatched. Germline V lookup: CDR1 SGHDT, CDR2 YYEEEE. CDR3 DNA: TGTGCCAGCAGCGGACTAGCGGGAGTCCGGGAGGAGACCCAGTACTTC. This encodes CASSGLAGVREETQYF.

CDR3 sequence: CASSLGQGPNQPQHF. The CDR3 nucleotides read TGTGCCAGCAGCTTAGGACAGGGCCCGAATCAGCCCCAGCATTTT. The genes are TRBV11-2 and TRBJ1-5; 7 nucleotides agree with TRBD1. With V trimmed by 1 base and J by 4 bases, 4 bases remained unmatched. CDR3 size: 15 residues. Per germline, CDR1 SGHAT and CDR2 FQNNGV.

This chain joins TRBV5-1 and TRBJ2-1, with 9 bases that match TRBD1. The CDR3 sequence is 14 residues long. From germline, CDR1 is SGHRS and CDR2 YFSETQ. The ends lost 5 bases at V and 7 bases at J; junction bases unmatched: 7. The CDR3 DNA sequence: TGCGCCAGCAGGGGGGACAGGGACTCAAATGAGCAGTTCTTC. Residues: CASRGDRDSNEQFF.

The chain is built from TRBV10-3 and TRBJ1-2, with 7 bases aligning to TRBD1. Germline assignment: CDR1 ENHRY and CDR2 SYGVKD. There are 17 residues in the CDR3. The J segment lost 8 bases and the V segment lost 2 bases, leaving 17 bases of the junction unmatched. The DNA for the CDR3 is TGTGCCATCAGTGAGACCCCGAAATCCGACAGGGTTGGAGGCTACACCTTC. Protein sequence: CAISETPKSDRVGGYTF.

The CDR3 DNA reads TGTGCCACCAGCAGTAGCGGGAGGGCCTTTACGGAGACCCAGTACTTC. Residues: CATSSSGRAFTETQYF. The chain is built from TRBV15 and TRBJ2-5; 11 bases are shared with TRBD2. Germline trimming cut 3 bases from V and 5 bases from J; bases unmatched to any gene: 8. CDR3 length equals 16 residues. Germline V CDR1 and CDR2: LNHNV, YYDKDF (reference sequence).

The rearrangement joins TRBV2 to TRBJ1-6; no definite D call. The germline CDR1 and CDR2 sequences are SNHLY and FYNNEI. The V end lost 1 base, the J end lost 10 bases, and 8 bases lay between the germline ends. The CDR3 has 13 residues. The CDR3 DNA sequence: TGTGCCAGCAGTGAAGTTAGGGAGTCACCCCTCCACTTT. This translates into CASSEVRESPLHF.

CDR3 in amino acids: CASSLAGARAETQYF. CDR3 in DNA: TGTGCCAGCAGCCTAGCGGGAGCTAGGGCGGAGACCCAGTACTTC. This rearrangement joins TRBV11-3 to TRBJ2-5; TRBD2 aligns across 10 bases. The CDR3 has 15 amino acids. CDR1 SGHNT and CDR2 YENEEA come from the germline V gene. The V gene end was trimmed by 5 bases and the J gene end by 5 bases; junction bases not matched to a gene: 8. Filled out from reference TRBV11-3 and TRBJ2-5, the complete variable domain reads EAGVVQSPRYKIIEKKQPVAFWCNPISGHNTLYWYLQNLGQGPELLIRYENEEAVDDSQLPKDRFSAERLKGVDSTLKIQPAELGDSAVYLCASSLAGARAETQYFGPGTRLLVL.

The chain recombines TRBV6-1 with TRBJ2-2; 9 bases agree with TRBD2. Per the germline V gene, CDR1 is MNHNS and CDR2 is SASEGT. This CDR3 is 15 amino acids long. The V gene end was trimmed by 5 bases and the J gene end by 1 base; junction bases not matched to a gene: 2. DNA of the CDR3: TGTGCCAGCAGTTTTAGCGGGGGGAACACCGGGGAGCTGTTTTTT. Translation gives CASSFSGGNTGELFF.

The chain links TRBV7-2 to TRBJ2-3; weak D call: TRBD2 (6 bases). Germline V gene sequence: CDR1 SGHTA, CDR2 FQGNSA. The CDR3 has 15 amino acids. With 5 bases removed from V and 1 base from J, the gap between germline ends came to 13 bases. The CDR3 DNA reads as TGTGCCAGCAGCCGTCGGGAGTGGGGCACAGATACGCAGTATTTT. Amino acids: CASSRREWGTDTQYF.

In its sample, this clone was seen a few times. This chain connects TRBV7-3 to TRBJ2-3; 7 bases are a match to TRBD2. V lost 2 bases and J lost 4; bases outside the gene matches: 6. CDR1 is SGHTA, CDR2 FQGTGA, per germline. The CDR3 has 15 amino acids. In DNA, the CDR3 is TGTGCCAGCAGCTTACAGGGCCGGGAGGCAGATACGCAGTATTTT. Translating it yields CASSLQGREADTQYF.

The chain links TRBV11-2 to TRBJ2-5; a possible D gene is TRBD1 (6 bases). The germline gives CDR1 SGHAT, CDR2 FQNNGV. The V gene lost 2 bases and the J gene lost 4 bases, with 11 bases spanning the gap. The CDR3 contains 14 residues. The CDR3 spells CASSLWGRGETQYF. The CDR3, as DNA: TGTGCCAGCAGCTTATGGGGCAGGGGAGAGACCCAGTACTTC.

This chain connects TRBV27 to TRBJ2-5; 9 nucleotides line up with TRBD1. The CDR3 is 17 residues long. CDR1 MNHEY and CDR2 SMNVEV come from the germline V gene (reference sequence). V lost 7 bases to trimming and J lost 2 bases; unmatched junction nucleotides: 14. The CDR3 DNA reads TGTGCCAGCACTCCGGGACAGGGAGGATTTCGGCAAGAGACCCAGTACTTC. This encodes CASTPGQGGFRQETQYF.

The chain couples TRBV5-1 to TRBJ2-7; 7 bases line up with TRBD1. The V segment lost 4 bases and the J segment 3 bases; nucleotides outside the gene matches: 10. This CDR3 region has 15 residues. Germline-derived CDR1 and CDR2 are SGHRS and YFSETQ. The CDR3: CASSPPTGTVYEQYF. The CDR3 DNA reads as TGCGCCAGCAGCCCCCCGACCGGGACAGTCTACGAGCAGTACTTC.

The chain employs TRBV6-6 and TRBJ1-1, with D maybe TRBD1 (5 bases). Germline V gene sequence: CDR1 MNHNY, CDR2 SVGAGI (reference sequence). The CDR3 runs 16 residues. The V gene lost 4 bases and the J gene lost 0 bases, with 15 bases spanning the gap. This CDR3 reads CASSSRQWSMNTEAFF. For the CDR3, the DNA is TGTGCCAGCAGTTCCCGACAGTGGTCAATGAACACTGAAGCTTTCTTT.

The V gene is TRBV11-2, the J gene TRBJ1-2, with TRBD1 identical over 8 bases. The CDR3 spans 15 residues. Per the germline V gene, CDR1 is SGHAT and CDR2 is FQNNGV. Trimming cost V 1 base and J 4 bases; bases outside gene matches: 5. CDR3 sequence: CASSLAGQGAYGYTF. The CDR3 DNA reads TGTGCCAGCAGCTTAGCCGGACAGGGCGCCTATGGCTACACCTTC.

This clone was picked up a small number of times. The chain employs TRBV29-1 and TRBJ1-2; D is undetermined. Germline loops: CDR1 SQVTM, CDR2 ANQGSEA. The CDR3 loop spans 11 amino acids. Trimming stripped 4 bases from V and 5 bases from J, with 8 bases between. The CDR3 sequence: CSVATFYGYTF. The CDR3 region has the DNA TGCAGCGTTGCGACATTTTATGGCTACACCTTC.

The chain uses TRBV19 and TRBJ1-2, with a possible D match to TRBD1 (5 bases). Trimming pared 2 bases from V and 6 bases from J, leaving 13 bases between. Germline CDR1 LNHDA, CDR2 SQIVND (reference sequence). The CDR3 runs 14 residues. The CDR3 coding sequence is TGTGCCAGTAGTATAACCCAGGGCGGGAATGGCTACACCTTC. It codes for CASSITQGGNGYTF.

V usage is TRBV5-8 and J usage is TRBJ1-5; TRBD1 might be the D (5 bases). The CDR3 loop spans 18 amino acids. Germline V lookup: CDR1 SGHTS, CDR2 YDEGEE. Trimming took off 1 base at V and 4 bases at J, with 21 bases between the two ends. CDR3 in amino acids: CASSLRWGIGTKNQPQHF. The CDR3 DNA sequence: TGTGCCAGCAGCTTGAGGTGGGGCATTGGGACTAAGAATCAGCCCCAGCATTTT.

The rearrangement joins TRBV13 to TRBJ1-5; no clear D gene. CDR1 and CDR2 (germline): PRHDT, FYEKMQ (reference sequence). Trimming removed 6 bases at V and 1 base at J, with 10 bases between. The CDR3 length is 14 residues. CDR3 bases: TGTGCCAGCAGTATTGCCCGGAGCAATCAGCCCCAGCATTTT. Its translation is CASSIARSNQPQHF.

The chain links TRBV7-9 to TRBJ1-1, with D possibly being TRBD1 (6 bases). CDR3 length equals 12 residues. Germline loops: CDR1 SEHNR, CDR2 FQNEAQ (reference sequence). V was clipped by 1 base and J by 7 bases, with 7 bases between them. The CDR3 reads CASSLGDIEAFF. CDR3 sequence (DNA): TGTGCCAGCAGCTTAGGGGACATTGAAGCTTTCTTT.

This sequence joins TRBV5-1 and TRBJ2-7, with 7 bases aligning to TRBD1. The V gene's germline CDR1 is SGHRS and CDR2 YFSETQ. The trim removed 9 bases at V and 2 bases at J, leaving 17 bases unmatched. The CDR3 is made up of 16 amino acids. CDR3 nucleotides: TGCGCCACAAAAATAGCCACCGGGACAGCAGCCTACGAGCAGTACTTC. As protein: CATKIATGTAAYEQYF.

This clone was seen once. The chain combines TRBV5-4 with TRBJ2-3; TRBD1 matches 7 bases. Germline V lookup: CDR1 SGHNT, CDR2 YYREEE (reference sequence). The CDR3 spans 15 residues. Trimming took 5 bases from V and 4 from J; bases not matched to a gene: 10. The CDR3 here is CASSSQGLGADTQYF. CDR3 DNA sequence: TGTGCCAGCAGTTCACAGGGGTTAGGGGCAGATACGCAGTATTTT.

Here the CDR3 reads CASRSTGSGANVLTF. The CDR3 bases are TGTGCCAGCAGGTCTACAGGCTCTGGGGCCAACGTCCTGACTTTC. V usage is TRBV5-5 and J usage is TRBJ2-6, with D possibly matching TRBD1 (5 bases). The length of the CDR3 is 15 residues. Trimming took 5 bases from V and 0 from J, leaving 9 bases between them. The germline gives CDR1 SGHKS, CDR2 YYEKEE (reference sequence). The whole variable domain, filled in from reference TRBV5-5 and TRBJ2-6, reads DAGVTQSPTHLIKTRGQQVTLRCSPISGHKSVSWYQQVLGQGPQFIFQYYEKEERGRGNFPDRFSARQFPNYSSELNVNALLLGDSALYLCASRSTGSGANVLTFGAGSRLTVL.

The chain joins TRBV11-1 to TRBJ2-2; TRBD2 matches at 9 bases. Germline V CDR1 and CDR2: SGHAT, FQDESV (reference sequence). The ends lost 1 base at V and 6 bases at J; junction bases unmatched: 9. CDR3 size: 17 residues. The CDR3 bases are TGTGCCAGCAGCTTAGTTAGGACTAGCGCCTTCGCCGGGGAGCTGTTTTTT. It encodes CASSLVRTSAFAGELFF.

J is TRBJ1-3 and V is TRBV19; no firm D call. This CDR3 comprises 16 residues. The germline gives CDR1 LNHDA, CDR2 SQIVND (reference sequence). V was pared by 5 bases and J by 0 bases, with 14 bases between. The CDR3 nucleotides are TGTGCCAGTAGTGCCCGACGGGAACTCTCTGGAAACACCATATATTTT. The encoded protein is CASSARRELSGNTIYF.

This chain connects TRBV7-8 to TRBJ2-7; tentatively, D is TRBD2 (5 bases). Trimming removed 4 bases at V and 3 bases at J, with 16 bases between. The CDR3 has 15 amino acids. Germline V gene sequence: CDR1 SGHVS, CDR2 FQNEAQ. The CDR3 bases are TGTGCCAGCAGCTCCCTAAAGCGGACCTTCTACGAGCAGTACTTC. Its translation is CASSSLKRTFYEQYF.